The clone carrying this T cell receptor (beta chain) was detected a few times. Its specificity is unknown. Germline-derived CDR1 and CDR2 are SGHDN and FVKESK. V was trimmed by 4 bases and J by 2 bases, leaving 10 bases between them. The CDR3 totals 14 residues. TCRdb called the reads again in MiXCR, with one record for every CDR3 protein. The sample includes about 100,000 distinct CDR3 sequences, more than 15% of them seen just once. The sample originates from a study of T cell repertoires in cytomegalovirus infection. Study at large: The public TCR beta signatures pointed to both CMV infection and matching HLA type. Points from the study as a whole: Predominance within the ex vivo response was attributable to HLA-C-restricted CMV-specific TCR beta clonotypes.

The clonotype originates from a human donor in good health (CMV status not recorded). Some clones in this sample may be carry-over from other donors' samples. The chain carries TRBV14 and TRBJ2-3; D remains ambiguous. The sequencing input was PBMCs. In DNA form, the CDR3 reads TGTGCCAGCAGCCCTTCTACTATCACAGATACGCAGTATTTT. This sequence encodes CASSPSTITDTQYF.